Following are 21 T cell receptor beta chains from one sample sequenced in a study of T cell responses to AZD1222 COVID-19 vaccine. Method: immunoSEQ multiplex PCR; TCRdb's copy keeps in-frame clones and lacks some. The table records 93,000 or so clones, 91% of them present only once. The sample in question was peripheral blood, obtained on day 0 of AZD1222 vaccination. These TCRs come from an adult in good health.

J is TRBJ2-7 and V is TRBV28, with 11 positions matching TRBD2. This CDR3 has 14 amino acids. Germline-derived CDR1 and CDR2 are MDHEN and SYDVKM. The V and J ends lost 6 bases and 7 bases, in that order; junction bases with no gene match: 8. CDR3 loop: CASSTSGSVREQYF. The CDR3 nucleotides are TGTGCCAGCAGCACTAGCGGGAGCGTGAGGGAGCAGTACTTC. Together with reference TRBV28 and TRBJ2-7, the CDR3 gives the full variable domain: DVKVTQSSRYLVKRTGEKVFLECVQDMDHENMFWYRQDPGLGLRLIYFSYDVKMKEKGDIPEGYSVSREKKERFSLILESASTNQTSMYLCASSTSGSVREQYFGPGTRLTVT.

The chain combines TRBV10-1 with TRBJ1-2; no firm D call. This CDR3 has 14 amino acids. The germline V and J ends were trimmed by 0 bases and 2 bases, with 7 bases remaining between them. CDR1 WNHNN and CDR2 SYGVQD come from the germline V gene (reference sequence). Written as DNA, the CDR3 is TGCGCCAGCAGTGAGTCGTGGAGAAACTATGGCTACACCTTC. Its protein is CASSESWRNYGYTF.

Regarding this clone: A junction boundary mismatches the germline segment, possibly from a read error. The chain has TRBV19 and TRBJ2-6; 8 bases map to TRBD2. Germline values: CDR1 LNHDA, CDR2 SQIVND (reference sequence). CDR3 length: 16 amino acids. The CDR3 here is CASSIGGLDGVNVLTF. The CDR3 region has the DNA TGTGCCAGTAGTATCGGGGGACTAGACGGGGTCAACGTCCTGACTTTC.

Notes on this clone: Different DNA sequences within this sample yield the same CDR3. The rearrangement uses TRBV9 and TRBJ2-7, with 10 bases matching TRBD1. This CDR3 region has 15 residues. After removal of 0 bases from V and 2 bases from J, the junction contained 2 bases not matched to a gene. CDR1 and CDR2 from the germline V gene are SGDLS and YYNGEE. The CDR3 region is CASSVGTGGTYEQYF. The CDR3 DNA reads TGTGCCAGCAGCGTAGGGACAGGGGGGACCTACGAGCAGTACTTC.

V and J are TRBV6-2 or TRBV6-3 and TRBJ2-7; a possible D gene is TRBD2 (6 bases). There are 13 residues in the CDR3. Per germline, CDR1 MNHEY and CDR2 SVGEGT. Trimming stripped 4 bases from V and 2 bases from J, with 9 bases between. DNA for the CDR3: TGTGCCAGCAGTTCGGGAGTTACCTACGAGCAGTACTTC. Its translation: CASSSGVTYEQYF.

The chain employs TRBV7-2 and TRBJ2-7; 8 bases map to TRBD2. The germline gives CDR1 SGHTA, CDR2 FQGNSA. After removal of 5 bases from V and 4 bases from J, the junction contained 19 bases not matched to a gene. The CDR3 sequence is 18 residues long. The CDR3 here is CASSTMGPSGSGRYEQYF. The CDR3 DNA follows: TGTGCCAGCAGCACAATGGGGCCTAGCGGGTCCGGCAGGTACGAGCAGTACTTC.

The CDR3 sequence is CASSSRGASVGELFF. CDR3 bases: TGTGCCAGTAGTAGCCGGGGGGCGAGCGTTGGGGAGCTGTTTTTT. V gene TRBV19 combines with J gene TRBJ2-2; tentatively, D is TRBD2 (7 bases). V lost 4 bases and J lost 8, with 17 bases in between. CDR1 LNHDA and CDR2 SQIVND come from the germline V gene (reference sequence). The CDR3 has 15 residues.

This chain uses TRBV28 with TRBJ2-1; TRBD2 aligns across 9 bases. This CDR3 has 16 amino acids. After removal of 5 bases from V and 0 bases from J, the junction contained 5 bases not matched to a gene. Germline CDR1 MDHEN, CDR2 SYDVKM. The CDR3 loop reads CASSLLAGLSYNEQFF. CDR3 coding DNA: TGTGCCAGCAGTCTACTAGCGGGTCTCTCCTACAATGAGCAGTTCTTC. The whole variable domain, filled in from reference TRBV28 and TRBJ2-1, reads DVKVTQSSRYLVKRTGEKVFLECVQDMDHENMFWYRQDPGLGLRLIYFSYDVKMKEKGDIPEGYSVSREKKERFSLILESASTNQTSMYLCASSLLAGLSYNEQFFGPGTRLTVL.

DNA of the CDR3: TGTGCCAGCAGTTTAAAGGGTATAGGGCAGCCCCAGCATTTT. Translation: CASSLKGIGQPQHF. The gene calls are TRBV28 and TRBJ1-5, with unresolved D. V lost 2 bases and J 7 bases, leaving 12 bases between the germline ends. The germline CDR1 and CDR2 sequences are MDHEN and SYDVKM. The CDR3 has 14 residues.

The chain recombines TRBV5-4 with TRBJ2-6; D gene uncertain. The V and J ends lost 2 bases and 1 base respectively, with 10 bases between them. Germline CDR1 and CDR2: SGHNT and YYREEE (reference sequence). The CDR3 contains 16 residues. CDR3 amino acids: CASSFRQPSGANVLTF. CDR3 in DNA: TGTGCCAGCAGCTTTAGGCAACCTTCTGGGGCCAACGTCCTGACTTTC.

V is TRBV5-1 and J is TRBJ2-7, with TRBD2 identical over 11 bases. The trim removed 1 base at V and 4 bases at J, leaving 4 bases unmatched. The CDR3 has 15 residues. Germline CDR1 and CDR2: SGHRS and YFSETQ. The CDR3, as DNA: TGCGCCAGCAGCTTGTTTAGCGGGAGGGCTTACGAGCAGTACTTC. It is translated as CASSLFSGRAYEQYF. The full variable domain, its missing parts supplied by reference TRBV5-1 and TRBJ2-7, is KAGVTQTPRYLIKTRGQQVTLSCSPISGHRSVSWYQQTPGQGLQFLFEYFSETQRNKGNFPGRFSGRQFSNSRSEMNVSTLELGDSALYLCASSLFSGRAYEQYFGPGTRLTVT.

The V gene is TRBV18, the J gene TRBJ2-2; D remains ambiguous. Germline V CDR1 and CDR2: KGHSH, LQKENI. Trimming removed 2 bases at V and 1 base at J, with 5 bases between. The CDR3 runs 14 residues. In DNA form, the CDR3 reads TGTGCCAGCTCACCAAAAGGGAACACCGGGGAGCTGTTTTTT. Encoded protein: CASSPKGNTGELFF.

The V call is TRBV30, the J call TRBJ1-4, with unresolved D. Germline V gene lookup returns CDR1 GTSNPN and CDR2 SVGIG (reference sequence). V was cut by 3 bases and J by 8 bases, with 13 bases left in between. This CDR3 comprises 13 residues. The CDR3 is CAWSQRVGEKLFF. CDR3 DNA sequence: TGTGCCTGGAGCCAGAGGGTTGGAGAAAAACTGTTTTTT.

V gene TRBV7-8 combines with J gene TRBJ1-1; weak D call: TRBD1 (5 bases). This CDR3 region has 14 residues. Trimming removed 11 bases at V and 0 bases at J, with 16 bases between. Germline V gene lookup returns CDR1 SGHVS and CDR2 FQNEAQ. The CDR3 here is CAASQGQMNTEAFF. In DNA, the CDR3 is TGTGCCGCGTCTCAGGGCCAGATGAACACTGAAGCTTTCTTT.

This clone was counted a single time. The V call is TRBV4-3, the J call TRBJ1-4, with D possibly being TRBD1 (5 bases). Germline CDR1 and CDR2: LGHNA and YSLEER. Trimming removed 4 bases from V and 8 bases from J, with 17 bases in between. The length of the CDR3 is 15 residues. CDR3 amino acids: CASSRVDQGGEKLFF. CDR3 nucleotide sequence: TGCGCCAGCAGCCGAGTTGACCAGGGAGGCGAAAAACTGTTTTTT.

In this sample, this clone turned up a few times. The chain recombines TRBV28 with TRBJ1-2; unclear D gene. Germline V gives CDR1 MDHEN, CDR2 SYDVKM. The CDR3 extends over 17 amino acids. The V end was cut by 5 bases, the J end by 0 bases, with 19 bases between. This chain's CDR3 is CASSLPTSRSANYGYTF. Written as DNA, the CDR3 is TGTGCCAGCAGTCTCCCTACATCCAGGTCGGCTAACTATGGCTACACCTTC.

This sequence joins TRBV18 and TRBJ2-1; 9 positions match TRBD2. Losses at the gene ends were 1 base for V and 6 bases for J; bases not matched to a gene: 7. CDR3 length equals 16 residues. CDR1 is KGHSH, CDR2 LQKENI, per germline. The CDR3 nucleotides are TGTGCCAGCTCACCACAGGGCGCTAGCGGGATCAATGAGCAGTTCTTC. It specifies CASSPQGASGINEQFF.

CDR3: CASSPDRTMNTEAFF. CDR3 coding DNA: TGTGCCAGCTCACCGGACAGAACTATGAACACTGAAGCTTTCTTT. This rearrangement joins TRBV18 to TRBJ1-1; tentatively, D is TRBD1 (6 bases). This CDR3 region has 15 residues. The germline V and J ends were trimmed by 3 bases and 0 bases, with 11 bases remaining between them. CDR1 and CDR2 from the germline V gene are KGHSH and LQKENI.

The chain links TRBV10-2 to TRBJ2-3; TRBD1 might be the D (5 bases). The CDR3 loop spans 13 amino acids. Trimming pared 8 bases from V and 1 base from J, leaving 10 bases between. Per germline, CDR1 WSHSY and CDR2 SAAADI. The CDR3 bases are TGCGCCAGCGGGGCCAGCGGCACAGATACGCAGTATTTT. Protein: CASGASGTDTQYF.

The V call is TRBV5-1, the J call TRBJ2-1; TRBD1 might be the D (5 bases). This CDR3 contains 14 residues. The V gene's germline CDR1 is SGHRS and CDR2 YFSETQ. V was cut by 0 bases and J by 1 base, with 5 bases left in between. CDR3 sequence: CASSLGQSYNEQFF. CDR3 nucleotides: TGCGCCAGCAGCTTGGGACAGTCCTACAATGAGCAGTTCTTC.

The chain links TRBV7-9 to TRBJ2-5; the match to TRBD1 covers 8 bases. Germline assignment: CDR1 SEHNR and CDR2 FQNEAQ (reference sequence). The CDR3 has 14 residues. Trimming removed 5 bases from V and 5 bases from J; junction bases left unmatched: 7. The CDR3 DNA follows: TGTGCCAGCAGCCTCCGGACAGGGCGGGAGACCCAGTACTTC. This codes for CASSLRTGRETQYF.